This is a list of T cell receptor beta chains from one sample in a study of blood T cell repertoires in COVID-19. The assay was immunoSEQ multiplex PCR, and TCRdb's table has in-frame clones only and misses some. The sample has about 170,000 clones; around 67% are singletons. The sample was peripheral blood. The source is a woman over 75 with acute or convalescent COVID-19. Each CDR3 is given with its conserved first and last residue. Each record gives: J gene, D gene, clone size, V gene, CDR3 DNA, CDR3 protein. A D gene is named only where the DNA matches it firmly. Not every row has a clone size; where given, it reads once, few, many or a size class.

j_gene: TRBJ1-1
d_gene: TRBD1
abundance: .
v_gene: TRBV6-5
CDR3nt: TGTGCCAGCAGAGGCACAGGGGGTCTACCTGAAGCTTTCTTT
CDR3aa: CASRGTGGLPEAFF

j_gene: TRBJ1-2
d_gene: .
abundance: .
v_gene: TRBV7-2
CDR3nt: TGTGCCAGCAGCCCCGGACAGTATTATGGCTACACCTTC
CDR3aa: CASSPGQYYGYTF

j_gene: TRBJ2-1
d_gene: .
abundance: .
v_gene: TRBV2
CDR3nt: TGTGCCAGCAGCCCGGAGGGACTGAGCTCCTACAATGAGCAGTTCTTC
CDR3aa: CASSPEGLSSYNEQFF

j_gene: TRBJ1-6
d_gene: .
abundance: once
v_gene: TRBV27
CDR3nt: TGTGCCAGCAGGCTGGGACAAACTAATTCACCCCTCCACTTT
CDR3aa: CASRLGQTNSPLHF

j_gene: TRBJ2-5
d_gene: .
abundance: .
v_gene: TRBV28
CDR3nt: TGTGCCAGCAGTTTAGGGGGCCTCAAAGAGACCCAGTACTTC
CDR3aa: CASSLGGLKETQYF

j_gene: TRBJ2-5
d_gene: .
abundance: few
v_gene: TRBV2
CDR3nt: TGTGCCAGCAGCCCCCGGGGACTCGGAAAAGAGACCCAGTACTTC
CDR3aa: CASSPRGLGKETQYF

j_gene: TRBJ1-2
d_gene: TRBD1
abundance: .
v_gene: TRBV28
CDR3nt: TGTGCCAGCACCCTCCCGGGACAGTACAACTATGGCTACACCTTC
CDR3aa: CASTLPGQYNYGYTF

j_gene: TRBJ2-5
d_gene: .
abundance: few
v_gene: TRBV5-1
CDR3nt: TGCGCCAGCAGCTTGAGTATCGGTAGGGGATGGGAGACCCAGTACTTC
CDR3aa: CASSLSIGRGWETQYF

j_gene: TRBJ2-7
d_gene: TRBD2
abundance: .
v_gene: TRBV27
CDR3nt: TGTGCCAGCAGTGCACTAGCGGGAGTGCACGAGCAGTACTTC
CDR3aa: CASSALAGVHEQYF

j_gene: TRBJ2-1
d_gene: TRBD1
abundance: .
v_gene: TRBV7-9
CDR3nt: TGTGCCAGCAGCTGGGGCCTGACAGGGGGAGGTAAGAATGAGCAGTTCTTC
CDR3aa: CASSWGLTGGGKNEQFF

j_gene: TRBJ2-1
d_gene: .
abundance: .
v_gene: TRBV5-4
CDR3nt: TGTGCCAGCAGCTTGGGATCGGGTATCAGCTACAATGAGCAGTTCTTC
CDR3aa: CASSLGSGISYNEQFF

j_gene: TRBJ1-4
d_gene: .
abundance: .
v_gene: TRBV27
CDR3nt: TGTGCCACCCTAGACCCGGGTCGAGAACTGTTTTTT
CDR3aa: CATLDPGRELFF

j_gene: TRBJ2-2
d_gene: TRBD2
abundance: .
v_gene: TRBV6-6
CDR3nt: TGTGCCAGCACTGGTCTAGCGGGAGTCACCGGGGAGCTGTTTTTT
CDR3aa: CASTGLAGVTGELFF

j_gene: TRBJ1-2
d_gene: TRBD1
abundance: .
v_gene: TRBV28
CDR3nt: TGTGCCAGCAAACAAGGGGGCGCTGACTATGGCTACACCTTC
CDR3aa: CASKQGGADYGYTF

j_gene: TRBJ1-6
d_gene: .
abundance: .
v_gene: TRBV28
CDR3nt: TGTGCCAGCAGTTCCGGACAGTCTTATAATTCACCCCTCCACTTT
CDR3aa: CASSSGQSYNSPLHF

j_gene: TRBJ1-4
d_gene: .
abundance: .
v_gene: TRBV12-3/TRBV12-4
CDR3nt: TGTGCCAGCAGTTTACAGTACGCGGGGGAACTGTTTTTT
CDR3aa: CASSLQYAGELFF

j_gene: TRBJ2-7
d_gene: TRBD2
abundance: .
v_gene: TRBV28
CDR3nt: TGTGCCAGCAGTGCCGGGACTAGCAAGAACGAGCAGTACTTC
CDR3aa: CASSAGTSKNEQYF

j_gene: TRBJ2-5
d_gene: TRBD2
abundance: .
v_gene: TRBV28
CDR3nt: TGTGCCAGCAGTTTCCCCGGGGGGGCCCAGTACTTC
CDR3aa: CASSFPGGAQYF

j_gene: TRBJ2-1
d_gene: TRBD2
abundance: .
v_gene: TRBV5-1
CDR3nt: TGCGCCAGCAGCTTGGGCCGACTAGCTCGGAATGAGCAGTTCTTC
CDR3aa: CASSLGRLARNEQFF

j_gene: TRBJ2-3
d_gene: .
abundance: .
v_gene: TRBV19
CDR3nt: TGTGCCAGTAGTAGGATCGGGGGTACAGATACGCAGTATTTT
CDR3aa: CASSRIGGTDTQYF

j_gene: TRBJ2-7
d_gene: .
abundance: .
v_gene: TRBV19
CDR3nt: TGTGCCAGTAGTATAGGTCCAGCAGGGGCCTACGAGCAGTACTTC
CDR3aa: CASSIGPAGAYEQYF

j_gene: TRBJ2-7
d_gene: TRBD2
abundance: few
v_gene: TRBV4-1
CDR3nt: TGCGCCAGCAGCCCCTCAGGATCTGCGGGAGTATCTTACGAGCAGTACTTC
CDR3aa: CASSPSGSAGVSYEQYF

j_gene: TRBJ2-5
d_gene: TRBD2
abundance: once
v_gene: TRBV2
CDR3nt: TGTGCCAGCAGTTCTAGCGGGTTGGGCCAAGAGACCCAGTACTTC
CDR3aa: CASSSSGLGQETQYF

j_gene: TRBJ2-1
d_gene: TRBD2
abundance: .
v_gene: TRBV2
CDR3nt: TGTGCCAGCACCCTTAGCGGGAGACCTGAGGGTGAGCAGTTCTTC
CDR3aa: CASTLSGRPEGEQFF

j_gene: TRBJ2-1
d_gene: .
abundance: once
v_gene: TRBV5-5
CDR3nt: TGTGCCAGCAGTTTTCAGGATAGCTCCTACAATGAGCAGTTCTTC
CDR3aa: CASSFQDSSYNEQFF

j_gene: TRBJ2-3
d_gene: TRBD1
abundance: .
v_gene: TRBV28
CDR3nt: TGTGCCAGCAGTACAGGACAGGGGACAGATACGCAGTATTTT
CDR3aa: CASSTGQGTDTQYF

j_gene: TRBJ1-2
d_gene: .
abundance: .
v_gene: TRBV28
CDR3nt: TGTGCCAGCAGTACGGACAGCCTCTATGGCTACACCTTC
CDR3aa: CASSTDSLYGYTF

j_gene: TRBJ2-7
d_gene: TRBD2
abundance: .
v_gene: TRBV28
CDR3nt: TGTGCCAGCAAGTTCTCCGGGACTAGCGGTCGAGGGGAGCAGTACTTC
CDR3aa: CASKFSGTSGRGEQYF

j_gene: TRBJ1-5
d_gene: TRBD1
abundance: many
v_gene: TRBV19
CDR3nt: TGTGCCAGTAGTACCCGACAGGGCAGTCAGCCCCAGCATTTT
CDR3aa: CASSTRQGSQPQHF

j_gene: TRBJ1-1
d_gene: .
abundance: .
v_gene: TRBV29-1
CDR3nt: TGCAGCGGGGGACGGTGGAACACTGAAGCTTTCTTT
CDR3aa: CSGGRWNTEAFF

j_gene: TRBJ2-1
d_gene: TRBD2
abundance: .
v_gene: TRBV9
CDR3nt: TGTGCCAGCAGCGTAGGCCGGACTAGCGGGAGCTCCTACAATGAGCAGTTCTTC
CDR3aa: CASSVGRTSGSSYNEQFF

j_gene: TRBJ2-1
d_gene: TRBD2
abundance: few
v_gene: TRBV7-8
CDR3nt: TGTGCCAGCAGCCTGGGTAGCGGGATCAAGTTCTTC
CDR3aa: CASSLGSGIKFF

j_gene: TRBJ2-7
d_gene: TRBD1
abundance: .
v_gene: TRBV27
CDR3nt: TGTGCCAGCACCTTCCGACAGGGGCCATACGAGCAGTACTTC
CDR3aa: CASTFRQGPYEQYF

j_gene: TRBJ2-5
d_gene: TRBD2
abundance: .
v_gene: TRBV24-1
CDR3nt: TGTGCCACCAGTGATTCTCAAGGACTAGCGGCCTATGAGACCCAGTACTTC
CDR3aa: CATSDSQGLAAYETQYF

j_gene: TRBJ1-1
d_gene: .
abundance: .
v_gene: TRBV11-1
CDR3nt: TGTGCCAGCAGCCGCCTATTGGACAGTATGAACACTGAAGCTTTCTTT
CDR3aa: CASSRLLDSMNTEAFF

j_gene: TRBJ1-2
d_gene: .
abundance: .
v_gene: TRBV28
CDR3nt: TGTGCCAGCAGTTCAGAGACGGGCTATGGCTACACCTTC
CDR3aa: CASSSETGYGYTF

j_gene: TRBJ2-3
d_gene: .
abundance: .
v_gene: TRBV10-1
CDR3nt: TGCGCCAGCAGTGAGTCAGGTAGCGGTTTGTTAGGTGATACGCAGTATTTT
CDR3aa: CASSESGSGLLGDTQYF

j_gene: TRBJ2-7
d_gene: .
abundance: .
v_gene: TRBV14
CDR3nt: TGTGCCAGCAGCCCCCCCGGGAGAGATTACGAGCAGTACTTC
CDR3aa: CASSPPGRDYEQYF

j_gene: TRBJ2-1
d_gene: TRBD1
abundance: .
v_gene: TRBV28
CDR3nt: TGTGCCAGCAGTTCACCTACCCCCCGGGACAGGGATAATGAGCAGTTCTTC
CDR3aa: CASSSPTPRDRDNEQFF

j_gene: TRBJ1-5
d_gene: .
abundance: few
v_gene: TRBV12-3/TRBV12-4
CDR3nt: TGTGCCAGCAGTCCCATAGTTTGGCCCCAGCATTTT
CDR3aa: CASSPIVWPQHF

j_gene: TRBJ1-1
d_gene: .
abundance: .
v_gene: TRBV19
CDR3nt: TGTGCCAGTAGTATAGGCCAGGAGAACACTGAAGCTTTCTTT
CDR3aa: CASSIGQENTEAFF

j_gene: TRBJ1-3
d_gene: .
abundance: .
v_gene: TRBV11-2
CDR3nt: TGTGCCAGCAGCTTAGCAGGGACTGGAAACACCATATATTTT
CDR3aa: CASSLAGTGNTIYF

j_gene: TRBJ2-1
d_gene: TRBD1
abundance: few
v_gene: TRBV24-1
CDR3nt: TGTGCCACCTCCGGGACAGGGGGCACCTACAATGAGCAGTTCTTC
CDR3aa: CATSGTGGTYNEQFF

j_gene: TRBJ2-1
d_gene: TRBD2
abundance: once
v_gene: TRBV7-3
CDR3nt: TGTGCCAGCAGCTTAGAGTTAGCGGGAGGGTACAATGAGCAGTTCTTC
CDR3aa: CASSLELAGGYNEQFF

j_gene: TRBJ2-7
d_gene: .
abundance: few
v_gene: TRBV6-5
CDR3nt: TGTGCCAGCAGCCCGGGACTCCAGACCTACGAGCAGTACTTC
CDR3aa: CASSPGLQTYEQYF

j_gene: TRBJ2-6
d_gene: TRBD2
abundance: few
v_gene: TRBV15
CDR3nt: TGTGCCACCAGCAGAGACCGGCGGGAGGGCCCAGGGGCCAACGTCCTGACTTTC
CDR3aa: CATSRDRREGPGANVLTF

j_gene: TRBJ1-4
d_gene: .
abundance: .
v_gene: TRBV4-1
CDR3nt: TGCGCCAGCAGCCAAGATGGCACAGGGCGGCAACTGTTTTTT
CDR3aa: CASSQDGTGRQLFF

j_gene: TRBJ1-2
d_gene: .
abundance: few
v_gene: TRBV29-1
CDR3nt: TGCAGCGTTCCGGGACACATCTATGGCTACACCTTC
CDR3aa: CSVPGHIYGYTF

j_gene: TRBJ1-1
d_gene: .
abundance: few
v_gene: TRBV5-4
CDR3nt: TGTGCCAGCAGCCCGAACAGGAACACTGAAGCTTTCTTT
CDR3aa: CASSPNRNTEAFF

j_gene: TRBJ2-5
d_gene: .
abundance: .
v_gene: TRBV19
CDR3nt: TGTGCCAGTAGTTCGGCAGCACAGTGGGAGACCCAGTACTTC
CDR3aa: CASSSAAQWETQYF

j_gene: TRBJ1-4
d_gene: TRBD1
abundance: .
v_gene: TRBV19
CDR3nt: TGTGCCAGTAGTCCGTTGACAGGGGGCGCGGGTGAAAAACTGTTTTTT
CDR3aa: CASSPLTGGAGEKLFF

j_gene: TRBJ2-3
d_gene: TRBD2
abundance: once
v_gene: TRBV27
CDR3nt: TGTGCCAGCAGTTTAGTAGCGGGAGTAGCCGCAGATACGCAGTATTTT
CDR3aa: CASSLVAGVAADTQYF